The present T cell receptor beta chain was sequenced within a study of T cells after yellow fever vaccination. On the study more broadly: Fractions containing few cells were prepared with SMART-Seq v4 Ultra Low Input. Study results and caveats: Booster sampling recovered most clones from primary vaccination (under 97% CD4, 88% CD8).

In this sample, this clonotype turned up many times. Antigen unknown. Conversion of TCR transcripts into cDNA relied on 5'RACE template switching, which added a universal primer site and UMIs. MiXCR, run by TCRdb on the 5' RACE reads, gives a single entry per CDR3 protein. The profile shows about 340,000 distinct CDR3 sequences, approximately 13% of them singletons. Trimming took 6 bases from V and 0 from J, leaving 9 bases between them. CDR3 length equals 13 residues. The sample in question was CD4+ T cells sorted from PBMCs, obtained 15 days after the yellow fever booster vaccination. This chain connects TRBV12-3 or TRBV12-4 to TRBJ2-7; perhaps TRBD1 as D (6 bases). This clonotype was obtained from a man aged 18 to 29 who received the YFV17D yellow fever vaccine. CDR3 in DNA: TGTGCCAGCAGCTGGACAGCCTCCTACGAGCAGTACTTC. This translates into CASSWTASYEQYF.